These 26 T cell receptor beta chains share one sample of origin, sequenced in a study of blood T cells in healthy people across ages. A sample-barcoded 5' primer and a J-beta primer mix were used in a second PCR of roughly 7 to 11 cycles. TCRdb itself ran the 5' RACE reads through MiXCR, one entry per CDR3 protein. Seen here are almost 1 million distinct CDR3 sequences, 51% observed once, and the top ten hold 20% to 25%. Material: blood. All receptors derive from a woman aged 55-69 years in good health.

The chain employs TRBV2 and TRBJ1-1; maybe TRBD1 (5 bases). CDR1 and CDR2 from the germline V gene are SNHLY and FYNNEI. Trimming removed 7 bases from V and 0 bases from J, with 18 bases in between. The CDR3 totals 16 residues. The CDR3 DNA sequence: TGTGCCAGCAAATATCGGGGCCGATACATGAACACTGAAGCTTTCTTT. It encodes CASKYRGRYMNTEAFF.

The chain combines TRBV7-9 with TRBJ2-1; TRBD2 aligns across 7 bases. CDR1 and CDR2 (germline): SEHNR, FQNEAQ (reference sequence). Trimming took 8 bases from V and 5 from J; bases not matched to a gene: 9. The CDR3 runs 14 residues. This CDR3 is CASELASGNNEQFF. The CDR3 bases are TGTGCCAGCGAATTGGCTAGCGGCAACAATGAGCAGTTCTTC. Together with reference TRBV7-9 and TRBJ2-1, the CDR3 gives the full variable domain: DTGVSQNPRHKITKRGQNVTFRCDPISEHNRLYWYRQTLGQGPEFLTYFQNEAQLEKSRLLSDRFSAERPKGSFSTLEIQRTEQGDSAMYLCASELASGNNEQFFGPGTRLTVL.

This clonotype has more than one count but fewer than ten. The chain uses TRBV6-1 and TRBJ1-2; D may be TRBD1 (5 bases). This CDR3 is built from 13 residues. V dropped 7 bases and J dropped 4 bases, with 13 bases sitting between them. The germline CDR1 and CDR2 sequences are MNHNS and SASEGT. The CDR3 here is CASMLGVAYGYTF. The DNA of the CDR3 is TGTGCCAGCATGCTGGGGGTGGCCTATGGCTACACCTTC.

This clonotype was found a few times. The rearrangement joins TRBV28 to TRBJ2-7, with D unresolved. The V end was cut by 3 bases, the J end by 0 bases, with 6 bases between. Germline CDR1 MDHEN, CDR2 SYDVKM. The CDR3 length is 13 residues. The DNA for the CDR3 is TGTGCCAGCAGTTTCCCGAGCTCCTACGAGCAGTACTTC. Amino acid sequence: CASSFPSSYEQYF.

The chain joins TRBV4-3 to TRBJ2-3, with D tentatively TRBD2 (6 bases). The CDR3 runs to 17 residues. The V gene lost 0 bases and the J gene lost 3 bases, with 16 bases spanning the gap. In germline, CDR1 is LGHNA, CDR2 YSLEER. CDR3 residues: CASSQDFPGVETDTQYF. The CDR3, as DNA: TGCGCCAGCAGCCAAGATTTCCCGGGGGTTGAAACAGATACGCAGTATTTT.

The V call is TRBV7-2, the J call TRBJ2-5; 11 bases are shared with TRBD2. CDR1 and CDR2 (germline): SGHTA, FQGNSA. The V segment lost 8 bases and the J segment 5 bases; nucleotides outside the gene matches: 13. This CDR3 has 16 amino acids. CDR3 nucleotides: TGTGCCAGCTGCCCCAACGGACTAGCGGGCAGGGAGACCCAGTACTTC. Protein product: CASCPNGLAGRETQYF.

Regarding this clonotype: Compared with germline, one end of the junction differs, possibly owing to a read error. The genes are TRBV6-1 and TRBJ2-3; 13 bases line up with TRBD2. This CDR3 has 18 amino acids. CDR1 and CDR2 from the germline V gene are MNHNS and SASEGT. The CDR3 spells CASRPTSGRRFSTDTRYF. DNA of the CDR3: TGTGCCAGCAGACCGACTAGCGGGAGGAGGTTTAGCACAGATACGCGGTATTTT.

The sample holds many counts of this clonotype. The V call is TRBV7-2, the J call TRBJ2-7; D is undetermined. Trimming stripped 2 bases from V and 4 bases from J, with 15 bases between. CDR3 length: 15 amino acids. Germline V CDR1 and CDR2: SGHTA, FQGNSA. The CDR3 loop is CASSLTAGAQYEQYF. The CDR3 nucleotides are TGTGCCAGCAGCTTAACTGCAGGTGCGCAGTACGAGCAGTACTTC.

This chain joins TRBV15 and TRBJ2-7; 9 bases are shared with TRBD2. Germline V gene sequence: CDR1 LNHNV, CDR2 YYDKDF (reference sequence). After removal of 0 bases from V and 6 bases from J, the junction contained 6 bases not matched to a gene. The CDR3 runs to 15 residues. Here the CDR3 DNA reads TGTGCCACCAGCAGAGAGGCAGCGGGAGGTAGCGAGCAGTACTTC. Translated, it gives CATSREAAGGSEQYF. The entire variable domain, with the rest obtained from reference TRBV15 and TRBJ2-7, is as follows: DAMVIQNPRYQVTQFGKPVTLSCSQTLNHNVMYWYQQKSSQAPKLLFHYYDKDFNNEADTPDNFQSRRPNTSFCFLDIRSPGLGDTAMYLCATSREAAGGSEQYFGPGTRLTVT.

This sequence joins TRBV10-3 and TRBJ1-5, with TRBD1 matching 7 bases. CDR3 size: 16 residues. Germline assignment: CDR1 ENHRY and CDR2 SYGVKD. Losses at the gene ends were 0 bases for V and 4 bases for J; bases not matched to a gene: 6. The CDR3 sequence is CAISESVGQLNQPQHF. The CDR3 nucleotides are TGTGCCATCAGTGAGTCGGTGGGACAGTTGAATCAGCCCCAGCATTTT.

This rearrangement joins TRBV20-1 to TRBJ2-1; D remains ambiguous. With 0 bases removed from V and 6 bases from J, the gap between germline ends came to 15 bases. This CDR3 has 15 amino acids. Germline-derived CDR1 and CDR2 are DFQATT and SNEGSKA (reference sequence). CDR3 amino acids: CSARDVRKGSNEQFF. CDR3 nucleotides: TGCAGTGCTAGAGATGTACGGAAGGGAAGCAATGAGCAGTTCTTC.

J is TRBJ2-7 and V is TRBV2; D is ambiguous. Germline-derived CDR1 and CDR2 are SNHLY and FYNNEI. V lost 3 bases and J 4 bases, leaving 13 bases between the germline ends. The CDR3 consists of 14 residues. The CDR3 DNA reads TGTGCCAGCAGTGACCTAATCCCACGGTACGAGCAGTACTTC. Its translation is CASSDLIPRYEQYF.

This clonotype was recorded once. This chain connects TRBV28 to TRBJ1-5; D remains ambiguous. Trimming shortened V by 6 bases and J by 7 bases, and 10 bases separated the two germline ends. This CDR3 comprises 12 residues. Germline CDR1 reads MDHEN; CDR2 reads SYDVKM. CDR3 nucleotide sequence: TGTGCCAGCAGGGGAAGAAAGCAGCCCCAGCATTTT. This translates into CASRGRKQPQHF.

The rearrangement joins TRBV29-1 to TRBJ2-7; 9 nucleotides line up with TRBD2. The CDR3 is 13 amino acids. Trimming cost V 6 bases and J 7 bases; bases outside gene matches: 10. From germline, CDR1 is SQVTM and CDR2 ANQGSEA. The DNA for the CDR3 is TGCAGCGTAGTTTTAGCGGGAGCGGGAGAGCAGTACTTC. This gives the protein CSVVLAGAGEQYF.

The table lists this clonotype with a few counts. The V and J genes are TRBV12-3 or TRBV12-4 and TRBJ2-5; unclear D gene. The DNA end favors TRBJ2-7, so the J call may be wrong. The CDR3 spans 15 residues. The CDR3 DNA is TGTGCCAGCAGTTTTTCCGGAGCTCCTCTGGGCGAGCAGTACTTC. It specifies CASSFSGAPLGEQYF.

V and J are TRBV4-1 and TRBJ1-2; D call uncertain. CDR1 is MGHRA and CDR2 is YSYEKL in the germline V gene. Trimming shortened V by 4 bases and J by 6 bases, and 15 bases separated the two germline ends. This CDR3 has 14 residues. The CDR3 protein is CASSPEPRVNGYTF. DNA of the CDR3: TGCGCCAGCAGCCCGGAACCCCGGGTGAATGGCTACACCTTC.

CDR3 in DNA: TGTGCCAGCTCGGGGACTAGCGGGCGGAGCTCCTACGAGCAGTACTTC. It specifies CASSGTSGRSSYEQYF. This sequence joins TRBV6-1 and TRBJ2-7; TRBD2 matches at 12 bases. The CDR3 spans 16 residues. CDR1 is MNHNS and CDR2 is SASEGT in the germline V gene. V trimming: 8 bases; J trimming: 0 bases; junction bases outside the gene matches: 8.

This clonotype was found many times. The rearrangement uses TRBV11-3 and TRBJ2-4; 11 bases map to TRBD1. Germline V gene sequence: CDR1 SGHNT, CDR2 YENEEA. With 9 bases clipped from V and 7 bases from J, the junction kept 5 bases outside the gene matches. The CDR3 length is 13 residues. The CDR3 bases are TGTGCCAGACCCGGGACAGGGGGTAACATTCAGTACTTC. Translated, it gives CARPGTGGNIQYF.

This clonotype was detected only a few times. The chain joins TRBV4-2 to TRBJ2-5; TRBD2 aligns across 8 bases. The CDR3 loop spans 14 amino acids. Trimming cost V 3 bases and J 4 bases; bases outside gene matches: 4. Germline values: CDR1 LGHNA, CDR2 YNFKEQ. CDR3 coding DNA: TGTGCCAGCAGCCACTCCCGGGGGGGAGAGACCCAGTACTTC. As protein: CASSHSRGGETQYF.

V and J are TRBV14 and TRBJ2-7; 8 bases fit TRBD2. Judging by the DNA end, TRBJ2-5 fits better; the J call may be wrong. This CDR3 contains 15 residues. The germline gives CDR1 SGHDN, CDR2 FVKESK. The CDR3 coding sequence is TGTGCCAGCAGCCGAATTGGGACTAGTCAAGAGACCCAGTACTTC. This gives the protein CASSRIGTSQETQYF.

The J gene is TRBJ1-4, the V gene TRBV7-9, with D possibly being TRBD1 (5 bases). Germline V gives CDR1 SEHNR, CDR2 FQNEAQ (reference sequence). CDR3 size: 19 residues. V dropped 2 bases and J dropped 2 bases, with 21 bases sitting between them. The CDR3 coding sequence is TGTGCCAGCAGCTTATGGTTACAGGCAACCTATGCGACTAATGAAAAACTGTTTTTT. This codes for CASSLWLQATYATNEKLFF.

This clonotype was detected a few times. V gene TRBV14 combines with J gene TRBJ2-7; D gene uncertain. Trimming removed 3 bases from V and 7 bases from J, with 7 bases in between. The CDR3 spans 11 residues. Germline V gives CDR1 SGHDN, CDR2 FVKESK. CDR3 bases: TGTGCCAGCAGCCAGATGGGTGAGCAGTACTTC. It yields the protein CASSQMGEQYF.

The chain's CDR3 is CASSHEATAGGTIKTTYNEQFF. Written as DNA, the CDR3 is TGCGCCAGCAGCCACGAAGCAACAGCGGGAGGGACAATCAAAACCACCTACAATGAGCAGTTCTTC. V is TRBV4-3 and J is TRBJ2-1, with 10 bases that match TRBD2. The germline V gene has CDR1 LGHNA and CDR2 YSLEER. Losses at the gene ends were 3 bases for V and 2 bases for J; bases not matched to a gene: 22. The CDR3 runs to 22 residues.

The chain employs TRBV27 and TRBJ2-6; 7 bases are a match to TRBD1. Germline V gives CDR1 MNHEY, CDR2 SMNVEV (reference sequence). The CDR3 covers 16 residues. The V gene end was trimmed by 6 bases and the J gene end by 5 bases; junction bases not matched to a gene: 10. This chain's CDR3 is CASSLWTGKRANVLTF. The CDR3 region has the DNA TGTGCCAGCAGCCTATGGACAGGTAAAAGGGCCAACGTCCTGACTTTC.

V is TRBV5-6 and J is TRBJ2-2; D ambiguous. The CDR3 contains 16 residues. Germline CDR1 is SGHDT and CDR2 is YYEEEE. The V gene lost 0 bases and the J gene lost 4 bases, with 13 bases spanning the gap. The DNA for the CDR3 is TGTGCCAGCAGCTTGGATTACACTATCGGCACCGGGGAGCTGTTTTTT. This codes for CASSLDYTIGTGELFF.

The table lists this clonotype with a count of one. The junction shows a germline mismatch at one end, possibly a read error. The CDR3 region has the DNA TGCGGCGTTGGGACTAGCGGGAGCACAGATACGCAGTATTTT. Translating gives CGVGTSGSTDTQYF. The gene calls are TRBV29-1 and TRBJ2-3; TRBD2 matches at 12 bases. Germline V CDR1 and CDR2: SQVTM, ANQGSEA. The CDR3 is 14 residues long.